This section outlines one T cell receptor beta chain sequence together with its context. What it binds is not known. With 4 bases removed from V and 1 base from J, the gap between germline ends came to 13 bases. CDR1 is MNHEY, CDR2 SVGAGI, per germline. The CDR3 is made up of 15 amino acids. This sample is drawn from a study of cytomegalovirus exposure and HLA in healthy donors. PCR was performed using 60 Vbeta and 13 Jbeta primers. Data came from immunoSEQ multiplex PCR; TCRdb stores just in-frame clones and leaves some out. The sample includes 100,000 to 150,000 clones, roughly three quarters seen only once; the top ten take around 1.9%. Study-level findings and limits: Near-uniform donor sequencing depth was presumed by presence/absence analyses. Association with HLA alleles at 0.05 false discovery rate was found for 15,000 or so TCR beta sequences in a later analysis.

The sequence was obtained from a woman in her thirties or forties in good health and CMV-seronegative. This chain links TRBV6-5 with TRBJ1-1, with D perhaps TRBD1 (5 bases). Sequenced: PBMCs. The CDR3 is CASSSGHLQNTEAFF. CDR3 DNA: TGTGCCAGCAGTTCCGGACACCTTCAGAACACTGAAGCTTTCTTT.